Listed below are T cell receptor beta chains from one sample, sequenced in a study of identical twins. TCRdb re-analysed the 5' RACE reads in MiXCR, keeping a single row per CDR3 protein. The repertoire has under 250,000 distinct CDR3 sequences, 6% to 9% of them found once; the top ten carry less than 2%. These same records also appear under a second study, on yellow fever vaccine responses in identical twins.

The sequencing sample was made of memory (CD45RO+) T cells sorted from blood. The origin of the receptors is a young woman in good health. Each CDR3 is given with its conserved first and last residue. Each record gives: D gene, J gene, clone size, V gene, CDR3 DNA, CDR3 protein. The D gene is left open where the match is weak. Rows give clone size only sometimes, using once, few, many, or a class for an expanded clone.

- TRBJ2-2 many TRBV24-1 TGTGCCACCAGTGAGGAGACAGGGAGGGCCGGGGAGCTGTTTTTT CATSEETGRAGELFF
- TRBJ1-2 few TRBV14 TGTGCCAGCAGCCCGGGACACGACTATGGCTACACCTTC CASSPGHDYGYTF
- TRBJ2-5 many TRBV5-1 TGCGCCAGCAGCCCCAGTGGGCAGACGTACCAAGAGACCCAGTACTTC CASSPSGQTYQETQYF
- TRBJ2-7 few TRBV19 TGTGCCACCCAAGGCCAGAACTCCTACGAGCAGTACTTC CATQGQNSYEQYF
TRBD1 TRBJ2-7 many TRBV10-3 TGTGCCATCAGAAGGACAGGGTATGACTACGAGCAGTACTTC CAIRRTGYDYEQYF
- TRBJ1-6 few TRBV20-1 TGCAGTGCTAGAGGTCTTGTGGGGGGCTATAATTCACCCCTCCACTTT CSARGLVGGYNSPLHF
TRBD1 TRBJ2-6 few TRBV30 TGTGCCTGGAGTCGGGACAGGGTTGGTGGGGCCAACGTCCTGACTTTC CAWSRDRVGGANVLTF
- TRBJ1-3 - TRBV6-1 TGTGCCAGCAGATTCACCACAGGGAGCTCGGGAAACACCATATATTTT CASRFTTGSSGNTIYF
- TRBJ2-6 - TRBV27 TGTGCCAGCAGTGTTAGTTGGACTACAATAAGCTCTGGGGCCAACGTCCTGACTTTC CASSVSWTTISSGANVLTF
TRBD2 TRBJ2-3 many TRBV5-6 TGTGCCAGCAGCCTTGTCCTAGCGGGAAGCACAGATACGCAGTATTTT CASSLVLAGSTDTQYF
- TRBJ2-7 - TRBV7-2 TGTGCCAGCAGCTTAGGACAGATTCCGTACTTC CASSLGQIPYF
- TRBJ2-3 - TRBV29-1 TGCAGCGTTGAAGAATGGGGTACGCAGTATTTT CSVEEWGTQYF
TRBD2 TRBJ2-3 - TRBV7-2 TGTGCCAGCAGCTTACCTCTAGCGGGAGGGCCGGTGAATACGCAGTATTTT CASSLPLAGGPVNTQYF
- TRBJ1-1 few TRBV2 TGTGCCAGCAGTGAGAGGGTCGCTGAAGCTTTCTTT CASSERVAEAFF
- TRBJ2-3 many TRBV28 TGTGCCAGCAGTTTATGGTCCAGGGCTTCTAGCACAGATACGCAGTATTTT CASSLWSRASSTDTQYF
- TRBJ2-2 few TRBV10-3 TGTGCCATCAGTGAGTCCGGGGGGAACACCGGGGAGCTGTTTTTT CAISESGGNTGELFF
- TRBJ2-2 many TRBV20-1 TGCAGTGCTAGAGATCTGGGGGCGAACACCGGGGAGCTGTTTTTT CSARDLGANTGELFF
- TRBJ1-1 - TRBV5-1 TGCGCCAGCAGCCCTACGACCTTGAACACTGAAGCTTTCTTT CASSPTTLNTEAFF
- TRBJ2-3 few TRBV4-3 TGCGCCAGCAGCCCCGTTTCCAGCGACACAGATACGCAGTATTTT CASSPVSSDTDTQYF
- TRBJ2-7 few TRBV5-6 TGTGCCAGCAGAAAGTTCTACGAGCAGTACTTC CASRKFYEQYF
- TRBJ2-7 - TRBV20-1 TGCAGTGCTAGTTCGGGGGGCGAGTCGTCCGAGCAGTACTTC CSASSGGESSEQYF
- TRBJ1-1 - TRBV20-1 TGCAGCGCGATTGGCTCCGAGAAAGCTTTCTTT CSAIGSEKAFF
TRBD1 TRBJ2-2 few TRBV2 TGTGCCAGCAGTCCGACAGGGGGTGGTACCGGGGAGCTGTTTTTT CASSPTGGGTGELFF
TRBD2 TRBJ2-7 - TRBV6-1 TGTGCCAGCGGTCCCATCGGGACTAGCGGGAGCGAGCAGTACTTC CASGPIGTSGSEQYF
- TRBJ2-3 many TRBV12-3/TRBV12-4 TGTGCCAGCAGTTCGGGAGATACGCAGTATTTT CASSSGDTQYF
- TRBJ1-3 - TRBV12-3/TRBV12-4 TGTGCCAGCAGTTACGGGGGATGGGGAAACACCATATATTTT CASSYGGWGNTIYF
- TRBJ2-7 many TRBV20-1 TGCAGTGCTAGAGATCCCTCAGACTGGGAGCAGTACTTC CSARDPSDWEQYF
TRBD2 TRBJ2-7 few TRBV7-9 TGTGCCAGCAGCTTACTAGCGGGGGGCGAGCAGTACTTC CASSLLAGGEQYF
- TRBJ1-4 few TRBV27 TGTGCCAGCAGTTTAGGGCCAGGGAGTCGAGAAAAACTGTTTTTT CASSLGPGSREKLFF
- TRBJ1-2 many TRBV12-3/TRBV12-4 TGTGCCAGCAGCTACCCCCGGGGCCGTGGCGGCTACACCTTC CASSYPRGRGGYTF
TRBD1 TRBJ2-1 - TRBV7-8 TGTGCCAGCAGCCCACAGACAGGGTTAAATGAGCAGTTCTTC CASSPQTGLNEQFF
TRBD1 TRBJ2-5 many TRBV5-1 TGCGCCAGCAGCGAGGACAGGGTAGAGACCCAGTACTTC CASSEDRVETQYF
- TRBJ2-7 - TRBV28 TGTGCCAGCATTTCCCCGGCCTACGAGCAGTACTTC CASISPAYEQYF
TRBD2 TRBJ2-4 few TRBV3-1 TGTGCCAGCAGCCGCAGTGGGAGGGTCGGCAAAAACATTCAGTACTTC CASSRSGRVGKNIQYF
TRBD2 TRBJ2-7 - TRBV6-2/TRBV6-3 TGTGCCAGCAGTCCCCGGGGAGCGGGAGAAGGCCGAGACGAGAACGAGCAGTACTTC CASSPRGAGEGRDENEQYF